This T cell receptor beta chain is from a study of beta chain features in type 1 diabetes (dated by TCRdb to between 2018 and 2020). Background for the entire study: No differences in mean age, gender distribution, total cell number or subset yield were found between patients and healthy donors. A total of under 140,000,000 sorted cells were examined across all samples, and the number of cells per subset was strongly correlated with RNA yield. The study compared TCRB repertoires of sorted circulating CD4+ T cell subsets between recently diagnosed type 1 diabetes patients and matched healthy donors. Regulatory and stem cell-like memory subsets were obtained from only 8 patients and roughly eight healthy donors, while naive and central memory subsets were obtained from all 28 donors.

From each donor, a single peripheral blood sample of around 120 mL on average was drawn into heparinised tubes. Naive, central memory, regulatory and stem cell-like memory CD4+ T cells were sorted on a BD FACSAria II using a panel including CD45RO, CCR7, CD25, CD127, CD95 and CD27. All sorted populations exceeded 95% purity. PBMCs were separated immediately by Lymphoprep density gradient centrifugation and were stained directly, without being cultured. To minimize batch effects, samples were stained and sorted in pairs, one healthy donor with one patient per experiment. Note on this clone: Its antigen remains unidentified. No much larger clone exists at a distance of one base, and base qualities are not known. Other DNA sequences in the same sample also yield this CDR3.

The High Capacity cDNA Reverse Transcription Kit was used to reverse transcribe all of the isolated RNA, meaning that expressed TCRB transcripts were what got sequenced. Deep immunoSEQ sequencing was performed on naive, central memory and regulatory T cell samples, with an average of about 3.6 million total reads per sample. Sorted cells were lysed in RLT buffer and RNA was extracted with DNase-treated RNeasy Micro or Mini kits, depending on cell number. Each cell subset was processed on its own to prevent cross-contamination, while patient and healthy donor samples were processed together. The immunoSEQ multiplex PCR was used to amplify TCRB sequences from cDNA, yielding 87-bp fragments that span the CDR3 region. Amplicons were sequenced on the Illumina HiSeq platform. The study's processing was this. PCR bias was computationally corrected using synthetic template baselines, reads within Hamming distance 2 were collapsed, and singletons that could not be merged were discarded. Reads were aligned against IMGT to assign V, D and J genes, CDR3 length and insertions or deletions at six rearrangement sites. Clonotype counts were normalized to sorted cell number within each subset before computing true diversity and Gini coefficients with the tcR R package. Repertoire sharing was quantified using the overlap coefficient calculated on TCRB nucleotide sequences. Out-of-frame TCRB sequences from naive cells were analyzed as a proxy for the pre-selection repertoire. TCRdb stores this immuneACCESS table with in-frame sequences only. Part of the clones is absent; in the studies checked, under half of the shortfall reflects unresolved V genes, and no reason is known for the rest. V, J and clone size derive from that table, while D and trimming were established from the DNA sequence. The sample table shows 400,000 or so clones, and approximately 12% are seen once. Clones ranked in the top ten supply 0.01% of the sample.

The germline V gene specifies KGHSH as CDR1 and LQKENI as CDR2. Including cysteine and phenylalanine, the CDR3 has 12 amino acids. The entry retains the CDR3 DNA only, 36 bases that are in frame from base 1. The trim is 3 bases for V and 7 bases for J, with a gap of 9 bases between the germline ends. Points the paper makes about the study in general: Shorter templates might be favored by PCR, yet because patient and control samples were amplified and corrected together, any such skew would affect both groups equally. Because small numbers of individuals were included in the HLA sub-analyses, any influence of HLA type on TCRB rearrangement was left unresolved. Naive, central memory and regulatory TCRB repertoires appeared to be more alike among patients than among healthy donors. Because cDNA rather than genomic DNA was sequenced, highly expressing activated cells could have been over-represented, although no difference in activation and CD3 levels was found between groups. Fewer insertions and more nucleotide deletions at VDJ recombination sites were observed in patients with type 1 diabetes, implying thymic rearrangement abnormalities. Type 1 diabetes patients showed a moderate but significant shortening of TCRB CDR3 length in all four CD4+ subsets.

This chain is built from TRBV18 and TRBJ1-1; no D segment can be confidently identified. The sequencing input was naive CD4+ T cells from blood. Reading the label with the study, this specimen's cell subset or site is: true naive CD4+ T cells. This sequence was found in a young woman with type 1 diabetes. In nucleotides, the sequence is TGTGCCAGCTCACCGAGCTCTAATGAAGCTTTCTTT. Its translation reads: CASSPSSNEAFF.